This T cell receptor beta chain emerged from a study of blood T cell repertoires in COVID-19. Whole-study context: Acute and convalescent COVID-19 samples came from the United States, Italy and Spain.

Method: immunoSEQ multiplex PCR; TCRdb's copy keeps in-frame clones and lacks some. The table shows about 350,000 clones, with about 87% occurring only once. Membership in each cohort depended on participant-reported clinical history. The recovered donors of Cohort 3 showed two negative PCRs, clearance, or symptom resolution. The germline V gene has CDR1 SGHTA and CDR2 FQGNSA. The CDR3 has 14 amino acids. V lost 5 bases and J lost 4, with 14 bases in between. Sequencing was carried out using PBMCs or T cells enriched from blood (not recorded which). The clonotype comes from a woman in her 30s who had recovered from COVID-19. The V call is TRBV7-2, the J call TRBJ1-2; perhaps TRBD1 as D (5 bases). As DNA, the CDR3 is TGTGCCAGCAGCCGGCGGAGGGGAGTCTATGGCTACACCTTC. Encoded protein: CASSRRRGVYGYTF.